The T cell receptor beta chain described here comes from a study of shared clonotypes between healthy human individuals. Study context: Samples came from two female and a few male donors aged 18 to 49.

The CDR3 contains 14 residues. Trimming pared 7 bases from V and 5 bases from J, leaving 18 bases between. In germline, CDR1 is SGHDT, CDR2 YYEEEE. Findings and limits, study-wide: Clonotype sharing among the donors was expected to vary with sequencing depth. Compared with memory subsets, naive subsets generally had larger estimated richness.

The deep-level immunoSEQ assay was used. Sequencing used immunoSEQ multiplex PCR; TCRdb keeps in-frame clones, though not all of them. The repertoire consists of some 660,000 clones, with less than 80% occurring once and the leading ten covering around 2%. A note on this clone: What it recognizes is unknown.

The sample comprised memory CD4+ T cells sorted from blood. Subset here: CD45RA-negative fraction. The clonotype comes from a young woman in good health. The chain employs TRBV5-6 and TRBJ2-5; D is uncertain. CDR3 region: CASLSFGGVETQYF. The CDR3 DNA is TGTGCCAGCCTATCTTTCGGTGGGGTCGAGACCCAGTACTTC.